The 23 T cell receptor beta chains below come from one sample, sequenced in a study of monozygotic twins with inflammatory bowel disease. TCRdb reanalyzed the 5' RACE reads, giving one entry per CDR3 protein sequence and no DNA. The clone table shows fewer than 550,000 distinct CDR3 sequences, with the ten largest holding around 2.3%. Sample: blood. Source of these receptors: a human donor with ulcerative colitis or Crohn's disease, or a healthy co-twin of an affected twin (not recorded which).

This rearrangement joins TRBV7-6 to TRBJ1-6; TCRdb designates TRBD1, a call that cannot be tested without DNA. There are 16 residues in the CDR3. Germline assignment: CDR1 SGHVS and CDR2 FNYEAQ. This chain's CDR3 is CASSLGTRGYNSPLHF.

This rearrangement joins TRBV11-1 to TRBJ2-3; TCRdb's D call of TRBD2 is untestable without DNA. The CDR3 spans 18 residues. Germline V lookup: CDR1 SGHAT, CDR2 FQDESV (reference sequence). CDR3 sequence reads: CASSSTAPRDGSTDTQYF. Supplemented by reference TRBV11-1 and TRBJ2-3, the full variable domain reads EAEVAQSPRYKITEKSQAVAFWCDPISGHATLYWYRQILGQGPELLVQFQDESVVDDSQLPKDRFSAERLKGVDSTLKIQPAELGDSAMYLCASSSTAPRDGSTDTQYFGPGTRLTVL.

The chain uses TRBV7-9 and TRBJ1-1; as DNA is missing, the TRBD1 call by TCRdb cannot be tested. Germline assignment: CDR1 SEHNR and CDR2 FQNEAQ (reference sequence). The CDR3 has 15 amino acids. CDR3 protein: CASSLLRDTNTEAFF.

This rearrangement joins TRBV30 to TRBJ2-3; no DNA is available, so the TRBD1 call from TCRdb remains unchecked. The CDR3 loop spans 15 amino acids. Germline CDR1 is GTSNPN and CDR2 is SVGIG (reference sequence). CDR3 loop: CAWTKGTGTASTQYF.

The rearrangement joins TRBV2 to TRBJ2-1; TCRdb returns TRBD2, unconfirmable since there is no DNA. Germline V CDR1 and CDR2: SNHLY, FYNNEI. The CDR3 covers 18 residues. The CDR3 sequence is CVSRSWVDLAGDYNEQFF.

The chain employs TRBV30 and TRBJ2-5; the D call from TCRdb, TRBD2, cannot be confirmed without DNA. The CDR3 runs 15 residues. Germline lookup yields CDR1 GTSNPN and CDR2 SVGIG (reference sequence). CDR3 amino acids: CAWSVLAGGRETQYF.

This chain connects TRBV9 to TRBJ2-7; TCRdb indicates TRBD2, and absent DNA this call remains unverified. The CDR3 totals 16 residues. Germline V gene data show CDR1 as SGDLS and CDR2 as YYNGEE. The CDR3 spells CASSVGSAGVSEEQYF.

V and J are TRBV11-2 and TRBJ2-2; the TCRdb D gene call, TRBD2, has no DNA to confirm it. Germline V CDR1 and CDR2: SGHAT, FQNNGV. This CDR3 is built from 17 residues. This chain's CDR3 is CASSSRPGLENTGELFF.

The chain couples TRBV2 to TRBJ1-5. Germline CDR1 is SNHLY and CDR2 is FYNNEI. The CDR3 is made up of 13 amino acids. The CDR3 loop reads CAIKDGVDQPQHF.

This rearrangement joins TRBV10-3 to TRBJ1-1; absent DNA, TCRdb's TRBD1 call cannot be checked. The germline V gene encodes CDR1 ENHRY and CDR2 SYGVKD. The CDR3 consists of 14 residues. This CDR3 reads CAISTPTVNTEAFF.

The chain uses TRBV4-1 and TRBJ2-1; TCRdb reports TRBD1, a call that lacks DNA to check it against. The CDR3 contains 17 residues. The germline CDR1 and CDR2 sequences are MGHRA and YSYEKL. The CDR3 here is CASSQDWGPSSYNEQFF.

The chain couples TRBV6-2 or TRBV6-3 to TRBJ1-1; lacking DNA, the TRBD1 call made by TCRdb goes unchecked. The CDR3 runs to 13 residues. Germline CDR1 is MNHEY and CDR2 is SVGEGT. The CDR3 loop is CASSPGGVTEAFF.

V gene TRBV14 combines with J gene TRBJ2-2; TCRdb's D gene call, TRBD1, goes unchecked for lack of DNA. The germline CDR1 and CDR2 sequences are SGHDN and FVKESK. The CDR3 runs to 13 residues. Here the CDR3 reads CASRQLGAGELFF.

The V and J genes are TRBV25-1 and TRBJ2-5; TCRdb's D gene call, TRBD2, goes unchecked for lack of DNA. Germline V gene data show CDR1 as MGHDK and CDR2 as SYGVNS. This CDR3 spans 15 amino acids. The chain's CDR3 is CASSHGLAPQETQYF.

The chain is built from TRBV5-1 and TRBJ2-5; TCRdb's assignment of TRBD1 cannot be checked, as there is no DNA. CDR1 is SGHRS and CDR2 is YFSETQ in the germline V gene. This CDR3 region has 15 residues. The CDR3 spells CASSSSRQGRETQYF.

This rearrangement joins TRBV7-8 to TRBJ2-6; TCRdb returns TRBD1, unconfirmable since there is no DNA. CDR3 length equals 15 residues. CDR1 is SGHVS, CDR2 FQNEAQ, per germline. CDR3 in amino acids: CASSVQGAGANDLTF.

V and J are TRBV28 and TRBJ2-3; TCRdb gives TRBD1 as the D gene, but with no DNA this cannot be confirmed. This CDR3 is 13 amino acids long. Germline CDR1 and CDR2: MDHEN and SYDVKM. The CDR3 reads CASMDPETDTQYF.

The genes are TRBV10-3 and TRBJ2-2; absent DNA, TCRdb's TRBD1 call cannot be checked. The CDR3 covers 14 residues. Per the germline V gene, CDR1 is ENHRY and CDR2 is SYGVKD. CDR3 protein: CAISERQGAGELFF.

This chain connects TRBV11-2 to TRBJ2-6. The CDR3 loop spans 19 amino acids. Germline loops: CDR1 SGHAT, CDR2 FQNNGV. CDR3 amino acids: CASSSNLEPRSSGANVLTF.

The CDR3 reads CSAQDVKRLAGKTYNEQFF. This chain links TRBV20-1 with TRBJ2-1; TCRdb selects TRBD2, and the lack of DNA leaves this call unchecked. This CDR3 spans 19 amino acids. From germline, CDR1 is DFQATT and CDR2 SNEGSKA (reference sequence).

This chain joins TRBV5-1 and TRBJ1-1. The CDR3 covers 14 residues. CDR1 is SGHRS and CDR2 is YFSETQ in the germline V gene. CDR3 region: CASSLSSLNTEAFF.

The chain combines TRBV6-1 with TRBJ2-1; TCRdb proposes TRBD2, but this gene call is untestable without DNA. The CDR3 contains 14 residues. Germline V gives CDR1 MNHNS, CDR2 SASEGT. The CDR3 loop is CASSPQAGATEQFF.

V gene TRBV30 combines with J gene TRBJ1-1; there is no DNA to check the TCRdb D call of TRBD1. The germline V gene encodes CDR1 GTSNPN and CDR2 SVGIG (reference sequence). The CDR3 loop spans 12 amino acids. The CDR3 region is CAWRQGFAEAFF.